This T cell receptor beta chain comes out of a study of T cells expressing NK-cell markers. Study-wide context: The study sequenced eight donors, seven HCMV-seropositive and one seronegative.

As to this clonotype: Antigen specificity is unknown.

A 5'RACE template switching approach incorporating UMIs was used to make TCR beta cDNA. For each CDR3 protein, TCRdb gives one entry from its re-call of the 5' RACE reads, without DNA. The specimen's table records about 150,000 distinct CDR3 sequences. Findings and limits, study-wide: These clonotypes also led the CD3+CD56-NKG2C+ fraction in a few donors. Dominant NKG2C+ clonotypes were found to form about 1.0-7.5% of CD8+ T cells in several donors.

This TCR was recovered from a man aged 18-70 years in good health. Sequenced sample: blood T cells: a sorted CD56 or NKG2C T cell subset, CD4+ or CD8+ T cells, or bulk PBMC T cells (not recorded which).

This CDR3 reads CASSFGVLGGNTEAFF. The chain links TRBV27 to TRBJ1-1; TCRdb's assignment of TRBD1 cannot be checked, as there is no DNA. Per the germline V gene, CDR1 is MNHEY and CDR2 is SMNVEV (reference sequence). This CDR3 comprises 16 residues.